Here is one T cell receptor (beta chain) with its context. What it recognizes is unknown. The conserved final phenylalanine or tryptophan is absent from the CDR3, which likely points to a read error. The data were taken from a study of tumor-infiltrating lymphocytes in primary liver carcinoma. For the study at large: Men as well as women, aged 30 to 69 years, made up the patients. Stage T1-T3 N0M0 tumors spanned about 4.2 to 10 cm.

Blood RNA originated from unsorted whole blood, with germline DNA additionally extracted. Patients in the cohort were treatment-naive and living with chronic HBV infection. The authors made TCR beta cDNA from approximately 500 ng total RNA with a constant-region primer. Three-round nested multiplex PCR performed with slightly modified ARM-PCR produced the TCR beta libraries. Investigators reported that the first two PCR rounds, at about 9 cycles each, used TRBV1-TRBV30 forward primers with a C-beta reverse primer. From the multiplex PCR reads, TCRdb called clonotypes with MiXCR, one entry per CDR3 protein. The sample has 150,000 to 200,000 distinct CDR3 sequences, approximately 60% seen once. CDR1 and CDR2 from the germline V gene are SGHAT and FQNNGV. Trimming removed 11 bases from V and 8 bases from J; junction bases left unmatched: 19. The CDR3 is made up of 16 amino acids. Study-wide results and limits: A significantly higher top-250-clone fraction was recorded for tumors than for blood (p = 0.039).

The gene calls are TRBV11-2 and TRBJ2-1; 9 nucleotides match TRBD2. The sequence was collected from a man aged 40-50 years with primary liver carcinoma and hepatitis B virus infection. Specimen: peripheral blood. CDR3 coding DNA: TGTGCCGGCAACTCGCGCCCCAGCGGGAGGATCTATGAGCAGTTCTCC. Amino acid sequence: CAGNSRPSGRIYEQFS.